These 27 T cell receptor beta chains were all obtained from the same sample, sequenced in a study of T cells after yellow fever vaccination. Via MiXCR, TCRdb re-called the 5' RACE reads, giving one row per CDR3 protein. In the table there are 350,000 to 550,000 distinct CDR3 sequences, roughly a sixth of which are singletons. The starting material was PBMCs, obtained before the yellow fever booster vaccination. The receptor source for this set is a young man who received the YFV17D yellow fever vaccine.

This clonotype has just a few counts. V is TRBV7-3 and J is TRBJ2-3, with TRBD2 matching 9 bases. The V segment lost 5 bases and the J segment 2 bases; nucleotides outside the gene matches: 5. Germline V lookup: CDR1 SGHTA, CDR2 FQGTGA. The CDR3 has 15 residues. The CDR3 protein is CASSPGLAVTDTQYF. CDR3 nucleotides: TGTGCCAGCAGCCCGGGACTAGCTGTCACAGATACGCAGTATTTT. Complete variable domain (other parts from reference TRBV7-3 and TRBJ2-3): GAGVSQTPSNKVTEKGKYVELRCDPISGHTALYWYRQSLGQGPEFLIYFQGTGAADDSGLPNDRFFAVRPEGSVSTLKIQRTERGDSAVYLCASSPGLAVTDTQYFGPGTRLTVL.

The V gene is TRBV6-6, the J gene TRBJ1-5; maybe TRBD1 (6 bases). The CDR3 is 15 residues long. Germline lookup yields CDR1 MNHNY and CDR2 SVGAGI (reference sequence). V lost 4 bases and J 4 bases, leaving 14 bases between the germline ends. DNA of the CDR3: TGTGCCAGCAGTTCGGGATTAACAGGGAATCAGCCCCAGCATTTT. Translating gives CASSSGLTGNQPQHF.

This clonotype was picked up a small number of times. CDR3 sequence reads: CASTLTPGQGTFEQYF. The CDR3 DNA reads as TGTGCCAGCACCTTAACGCCGGGACAGGGGACTTTCGAGCAGTACTTC. The V and J genes are TRBV6-6 and TRBJ2-7; TRBD1 aligns across 10 bases. Germline CDR1 reads MNHNY; CDR2 reads SVGAGI (reference sequence). The junction had 15 bases not matched to a gene; V was cut back by 7 bases and J by 6 bases. The CDR3 contains 16 residues.

This chain links TRBV20-1 with TRBJ2-4; D remains unclear. Germline-derived CDR1 and CDR2 are DFQATT and SNEGSKA (reference sequence). Trimming stripped 8 bases from V and 1 base from J, with 18 bases between. The CDR3 has 15 residues. The CDR3 is CSPTRHLGAKNIQYF. CDR3 bases: TGCAGTCCCACCCGCCACCTAGGGGCCAAAAACATTCAGTACTTC.

There are a few counts of this clonotype. This chain connects TRBV20-1 to TRBJ1-1, with unresolved D. This CDR3 comprises 14 residues. V lost 4 bases and J 1 base, leaving 13 bases between the germline ends. Germline CDR1 reads DFQATT; CDR2 reads SNEGSKA (reference sequence). The chain's CDR3 is CSANTVVQNTEAFF. The DNA for the CDR3 is TGCAGTGCTAATACGGTCGTACAGAACACTGAAGCTTTCTTT.

In its sample, this clonotype was seen a few times. J is TRBJ2-7 and V is TRBV9; D is unclear. Germline V gene data show CDR1 as SGDLS and CDR2 as YYNGEE. The CDR3 length is 12 residues. The V gene lost 2 bases and the J gene lost 5 bases, with 8 bases spanning the gap. The chain's CDR3 is CASSVRSHEQYV. CDR3 sequence (DNA): TGTGCCAGCAGCGTTCGGTCGCACGAGCAGTACGTC.

The genes are TRBV4-1 and TRBJ1-2; 8 bases agree with TRBD1. V lost 0 bases, J lost 8 bases, and 14 bases stayed unmatched. Germline CDR1 MGHRA, CDR2 YSYEKL. The CDR3 loop spans 17 amino acids. This chain's CDR3 is CASSQDPGGVPGFGYTF. CDR3 nucleotide sequence: TGCGCCAGCAGCCAAGATCCAGGGGGCGTCCCGGGTTTCGGCTACACCTTC.

This chain joins TRBV6-5 and TRBJ2-7, with 7 bases matching TRBD2. V lost 7 bases to trimming and J lost 3 bases; unmatched junction nucleotides: 6. CDR1 is MNHEY, CDR2 SVGAGI, per germline. The CDR3 spans 13 residues. The CDR3 DNA reads TGTGCCAGCACCACAAGCGGGGTCTACGAGCAGTACTTC. Translated, it gives CASTTSGVYEQYF.

This clonotype was picked up a small number of times. The rearrangement uses TRBV6-2 or TRBV6-3 and TRBJ2-5, with a possible D match to TRBD2 (6 bases). Per germline, CDR1 MNHEY and CDR2 SVGEGT. V was cut by 2 bases and J by 5 bases, with 9 bases left in between. This CDR3 region has 13 residues. CDR3: CASSYGGSETQYF. The CDR3 DNA reads as TGTGCCAGCAGTTACGGGGGGTCGGAGACCCAGTACTTC.

In its sample, this clonotype was seen once. V gene TRBV7-2 combines with J gene TRBJ2-7, with 9 bases fitting TRBD2. The germline V gene has CDR1 SGHTA and CDR2 FQGNSA. CDR3 length equals 15 residues. The J segment lost 0 bases and the V segment lost 5 bases, leaving 5 bases of the junction unmatched. CDR3 sequence reads: CASSVSGGHSYEQYF. The CDR3 DNA reads TGTGCCAGCAGCGTGAGCGGGGGGCACTCCTACGAGCAGTACTTC. The variable domain in full, completed from reference TRBV7-2 and TRBJ2-7, reads GAGVSQSPSNKVTEKGKDVELRCDPISGHTALYWYRQSLGQGLEFLIYFQGNSAPDKSGLPSDRFSAERTGGSVSTLTIQRTQQEDSAVYLCASSVSGGHSYEQYFGPGTRLTVT.

The chain is built from TRBV29-1 and TRBJ2-7; 8 nucleotides match TRBD2. There are 13 residues in the CDR3. Germline-derived CDR1 and CDR2 are SQVTM and ANQGSEA. Trimming at V came to 6 bases and at J to 2 bases, leaving 6 bases not matched to a gene. The CDR3 DNA reads TGCAGCGTGAGCGGGGGAGCCACCTACGAGCAGTACTTC. This translates into CSVSGGATYEQYF.

This chain joins TRBV2 and TRBJ1-5; no clear D gene. V was trimmed by 1 base and J by 1 base, leaving 11 bases between them. Germline V lookup: CDR1 SNHLY, CDR2 FYNNEI. This CDR3 is 16 amino acids long. The CDR3 DNA is TGTGCCAGCAGTGAAGTTGGGGTACGGAGCAATCAGCCCCAGCATTTT. Translation gives CASSEVGVRSNQPQHF.

This clonotype was counted a few times. This sequence joins TRBV18 and TRBJ2-4, with 10 bases matching TRBD1. V lost 2 bases to trimming and J lost 1 base; unmatched junction nucleotides: 2. The CDR3 sequence is 16 residues long. Per germline, CDR1 KGHSH and CDR2 LQKENI. In DNA form, the CDR3 reads TGTGCCAGCTCACCAGACAGGGGGCATGCCAAAAACATTCAGTACTTC. Translated: CASSPDRGHAKNIQYF.

There are a few counts of this clonotype. The V gene is TRBV20-1, the J gene TRBJ1-1, with D perhaps TRBD1 (5 bases). Trimming cost V 0 bases and J 9 bases, with 17 bases left between them. This CDR3 has 14 amino acids. The germline V gene has CDR1 DFQATT and CDR2 SNEGSKA (reference sequence). The CDR3 bases are TGCAGTGCTAGAGATGGTGGGGGAGTTCCTAAAGCTTTCTTT. Translation: CSARDGGGVPKAFF.

The gene calls are TRBV3-1 and TRBJ2-5, with D possibly being TRBD2 (6 bases). There are 17 residues in the CDR3. CDR1 is LGHDT, CDR2 YNNKEL, per germline (reference sequence). Trimming shortened V by 4 bases and J by 0 bases, and 18 bases separated the two germline ends. The CDR3 region has the DNA TGTGCCAGCAGCCCCCCGTTGTTGAGCGGGTACCAAGAGACCCAGTACTTC. Protein sequence: CASSPPLLSGYQETQYF.

The chain combines TRBV5-4 with TRBJ1-1; no definite D call. This CDR3 has 15 amino acids. The V gene's germline CDR1 is SGHNT and CDR2 YYREEE (reference sequence). The germline V and J ends were trimmed by 0 bases and 1 base, with 10 bases remaining between them. The CDR3 DNA follows: TGTGCCAGCAGCTTGGTGGTCAGGCAGAACACTGAAGCTTTCTTT. This codes for CASSLVVRQNTEAFF.

The rearrangement uses TRBV6-6 and TRBJ2-2; D might be TRBD2 (5 bases). Trimming left V 2 bases short and J 6 bases short, with 7 bases between. CDR3 length equals 13 residues. Germline V lookup: CDR1 MNHNY, CDR2 SVGAGI (reference sequence). CDR3 DNA sequence: TGTGCCAGCAGTTACGGGAGTTCCGGGGAGCTGTTTTTT. Translating gives CASSYGSSGELFF.

The chain uses TRBV6-5 and TRBJ1-2; D is undetermined. Germline CDR1 and CDR2: MNHEY and SVGAGI. CDR3 length: 12 amino acids. The V end was cut by 7 bases, the J end by 8 bases, with 14 bases between. CDR3 in amino acids: CASIDSRGGYTF. CDR3 DNA: TGTGCCAGCATTGACTCCCGCGGGGGCTACACCTTC.

The rearrangement links TRBV7-2 to TRBJ1-5; 8 nucleotides match TRBD1. The CDR3 has 17 residues. V lost 4 bases and J lost 1; bases outside the gene matches: 9. From germline, CDR1 is SGHTA and CDR2 FQGNSA. CDR3 protein: CASSSDRVWGSNQPQHF. CDR3 bases: TGTGCCAGCAGCTCGGACAGGGTATGGGGAAGCAATCAGCCCCAGCATTTT.

The chain combines TRBV4-1 with TRBJ2-1; 9 bases line up with TRBD1. CDR3 length: 15 residues. Germline CDR1 reads MGHRA; CDR2 reads YSYEKL. With 4 bases clipped from V and 11 bases from J, the junction kept 12 bases outside the gene matches. The CDR3 region is CASSPSGTGSTKQFF. DNA for the CDR3: TGCGCCAGCAGCCCTTCAGGGACAGGGTCGACGAAGCAGTTCTTC.

This clonotype was counted only a few times. The J gene is TRBJ1-5, the V gene TRBV10-3, with TRBD1 matching 11 bases. V was pared by 4 bases and J by 6 bases, with 8 bases of the junction left unmatched. Germline V lookup: CDR1 ENHRY, CDR2 SYGVKD. This CDR3 is 16 amino acids long. CDR3 region: CAISGSGTGGGQPQHF. The CDR3 bases are TGTGCCATCAGTGGATCCGGGACAGGGGGTGGTCAGCCCCAGCATTTT.

The V call is TRBV6-5, the J call TRBJ1-2; possibly TRBD1 for D (6 bases). The CDR3 contains 14 residues. With 2 bases removed from V and 11 bases from J, the gap between germline ends came to 18 bases. Germline values: CDR1 MNHEY, CDR2 SVGAGI. The CDR3, as DNA: TGTGCCAGCAGTTACGGCTCGGGGGCAGCCCTATACACCTTC. Its translation is CASSYGSGAALYTF.

This clonotype was seen many times. This chain uses TRBV5-1 with TRBJ2-5; 11 bases agree with TRBD2. The ends lost 5 bases at V and 6 bases at J; junction bases unmatched: 6. The germline CDR1 and CDR2 sequences are SGHRS and YFSETQ. This CDR3 has 14 amino acids. The CDR3 DNA sequence: TGCGCCAGCAGGACCGGACTAGCGGGCCAGACCCAGTACTTC. It specifies CASRTGLAGQTQYF.

This clonotype was picked up a small number of times. This chain links TRBV5-1 with TRBJ2-2; TRBD1 or TRBD2 may be the D gene (5 bases each). Trimming stripped 5 bases from V and 0 bases from J, with 11 bases between. CDR3 length equals 15 residues. The germline V gene encodes CDR1 SGHRS and CDR2 YFSETQ. The CDR3 here is CASRSGTPNTGELFF. In DNA form, the CDR3 reads TGCGCCAGCAGGTCCGGGACCCCGAACACCGGGGAGCTGTTTTTT.

This clonotype was recorded once. The rearrangement joins TRBV5-5 to TRBJ1-3; D not certain. This CDR3 is built from 17 residues. Trimming took 1 base from V and 2 from J, leaving 16 bases between them. Germline CDR1 is SGHKS and CDR2 is YYEKEE (reference sequence). The chain's CDR3 is CASSLWPGFMAGNTIYF. The CDR3 coding sequence is TGTGCCAGCAGCTTGTGGCCTGGGTTCATGGCTGGAAACACCATATATTTT.

The CDR3 loop is CSARDSRQGGQPQHF. CDR3 DNA sequence: TGCAGTGCTAGAGATAGCAGGCAGGGCGGTCAGCCCCAGCATTTT. The rearrangement uses TRBV20-1 and TRBJ1-5; TRBD1 might be the D (5 bases). This CDR3 is 15 amino acids long. The germline gives CDR1 DFQATT, CDR2 SNEGSKA (reference sequence). The V end lost 0 bases, the J end lost 6 bases, and 15 bases lay between the germline ends.

The chain joins TRBV7-2 to TRBJ2-3, with TRBD2 matching over 12 bases. Germline lookup yields CDR1 SGHTA and CDR2 FQGNSA. CDR3 length: 18 residues. J was trimmed by 5 bases and V by 3 bases; bases with no gene match: 12. The CDR3 region is CASSFYPRLAGVGDTQYF. CDR3 coding DNA: TGTGCCAGCAGCTTTTATCCGCGACTAGCGGGGGTCGGAGATACGCAGTATTTT.